The rows below give T cell receptor beta chains drawn from one sample of a study of T cells in tuberculosis. The repertoire was sequenced with immunoSEQ multiplex PCR; TCRdb's copy has only in-frame clones and lacks some. The sample holds under 45,000 clones, nearly 95% seen once. Sequenced material: PBMCs. The receptor source for this set is a donor aged 10-35 years with latent tuberculosis or without tuberculosis infection. Each CDR3 is given with its conserved first and last residue. D genes are given only for firm matches.

J: TRBJ1-6; V: TRBV10-2; D: -; CDR3: CASMGGVARNSPLHF
J: TRBJ1-1; V: TRBV11-3; D: -; CDR3: CASSPRQGLFTEAFF
J: TRBJ1-1; V: TRBV9; D: -; CDR3: CASSTRTVNTEAFF
J: TRBJ1-2; V: TRBV9; D: TRBD1; CDR3: CASSLDREHGYTF
J: TRBJ2-7; V: TRBV11-2; D: TRBD2; CDR3: CASSPGTSGLREQYF
J: TRBJ2-7; V: TRBV5-4; D: TRBD1; CDR3: CASSLGTGGNEQYF
J: TRBJ2-1; V: TRBV5-4; D: -; CDR3: CASSLGLDPQFF
J: TRBJ2-1; V: TRBV6-4; D: TRBD2; CDR3: CASSDGAGGWPYNEQFF
J: TRBJ1-4; V: TRBV2; D: -; CDR3: CASSVGLRGVYEKLFF
J: TRBJ1-4; V: TRBV7-9; D: -; CDR3: CASSSAGGGSEKLFF
J: TRBJ2-7; V: TRBV7-7; D: -; CDR3: CASSLALGTPPYEQYF
J: TRBJ2-2; V: TRBV7-8; D: TRBD2; CDR3: CASSLKAGGLTGELFF
J: TRBJ2-7; V: TRBV4-1; D: -; CDR3: CASSPIHRDYEQYF
J: TRBJ1-6; V: TRBV4-1; D: TRBD1; CDR3: CASSQLRAVRGDSPLHF
J: TRBJ2-2; V: TRBV19; D: TRBD1; CDR3: CASTVNPGTGGTGELFF
J: TRBJ1-1; V: TRBV19; D: -; CDR3: CASSVRQGRGNTEAFF
J: TRBJ1-6; V: TRBV15; D: -; CDR3: CATSRDRGDNSPLHF
J: TRBJ2-7; V: TRBV4-3; D: TRBD2; CDR3: CASSQETLAGELAYEQYF
J: TRBJ2-2; V: TRBV9; D: -; CDR3: CASSARGGAHTGELFF
J: TRBJ1-4; V: TRBV6-1; D: -; CDR3: CASSAVSPGEKLFF
J: TRBJ2-1; V: TRBV14; D: -; CDR3: CASSQDTENEQFF
J: TRBJ2-7; V: TRBV5-1; D: TRBD2; CDR3: CASSGGTSGRSYEQYF
J: TRBJ1-5; V: TRBV11-1; D: -; CDR3: CASSLDQAQPQHF
J: TRBJ2-7; V: TRBV6-6; D: -; CDR3: CASSYSEAFPYEQYF
J: TRBJ1-1; V: TRBV27; D: TRBD1; CDR3: CASSPVSDREAFF
J: TRBJ1-2; V: TRBV7-9; D: TRBD1; CDR3: CASSNSTGQGAGGYTF
J: TRBJ2-3; V: TRBV4-2; D: -; CDR3: CASSLPRTDTQYF
J: TRBJ1-5; V: TRBV30; D: -; CDR3: CAWCNQGQPQHF
J: TRBJ1-2; V: TRBV7-9; D: -; CDR3: CASSFGEDDYGYTF
J: TRBJ1-5; V: TRBV29-1; D: TRBD1; CDR3: CSAGQGSNQPQHF
J: TRBJ2-3; V: TRBV5-1; D: -; CDR3: CASSPTATDTQYF
J: TRBJ1-4; V: TRBV4-1; D: TRBD1; CDR3: CASSLRRTGELANEKLFF
J: TRBJ1-1; V: TRBV6-5; D: TRBD1; CDR3: CASSSTGTHTEAFF
J: TRBJ1-6; V: TRBV5-4; D: -; CDR3: CASSSVRGGGGGDSPLHF
J: TRBJ2-7; V: TRBV5-6; D: -; CDR3: CASSLGGYYEQYF
J: TRBJ2-7; V: TRBV6-1; D: TRBD1; CDR3: CASSLGQGQYF
J: TRBJ1-2; V: TRBV7-9; D: TRBD1; CDR3: CASSLSALRDRGNGYTF
J: TRBJ2-1; V: TRBV6-1; D: TRBD1; CDR3: CASSERTGAIYNEQFF
J: TRBJ1-3; V: TRBV7-2; D: -; CDR3: CASSLAANSGNTIYF
J: TRBJ2-3; V: TRBV19; D: -; CDR3: CASTFSAGFTDTQYF
J: TRBJ2-2; V: TRBV4-1; D: TRBD2; CDR3: CASSHPGGANTGELFF
J: TRBJ2-2; V: TRBV7-7; D: TRBD1; CDR3: CASSLSIDRGTGELFF
J: TRBJ1-6; V: TRBV30; D: -; CDR3: CAWSAQQAYNSPLHF
J: TRBJ1-6; V: TRBV19; D: TRBD1; CDR3: CASSRRAGGGKGESPLHF
J: TRBJ1-2; V: TRBV6-1; D: TRBD1; CDR3: CASSEPGGKGYGYTF
J: TRBJ1-1; V: TRBV5-1; D: -; CDR3: CASSSDRLNTEAFF
J: TRBJ1-2; V: TRBV6-5; D: -; CDR3: CAPGPGYTF
J: TRBJ1-3; V: TRBV11-2; D: TRBD1; CDR3: CASSRGTESGNTIYF
J: TRBJ1-5; V: TRBV6-1; D: -; CDR3: CASSDIYSNQPQHF
J: TRBJ1-3; V: TRBV15; D: TRBD1; CDR3: CATSKGQEISWSGNTIYF
J: TRBJ2-4; V: TRBV18; D: TRBD1; CDR3: CASSGLRGRVKNIQYF
J: TRBJ2-7; V: TRBV5-8; D: -; CDR3: CASSSSLPGREQYF
J: TRBJ1-1; V: TRBV5-5; D: -; CDR3: CASSPGQMNTEAFF
J: TRBJ1-5; V: TRBV18; D: TRBD1; CDR3: CASSLQDRNQPQHF
J: TRBJ2-7; V: TRBV13; D: TRBD1; CDR3: CASSRRQGSYEQYF
J: TRBJ2-6; V: TRBV5-1; D: TRBD1; CDR3: CASSPTGQGASGANVLTF
J: TRBJ2-1; V: TRBV14; D: -; CDR3: CASSTIFRGKINEQFF
J: TRBJ2-1; V: TRBV15; D: -; CDR3: CATSTIGGTGFSQGQFF
J: TRBJ1-5; V: TRBV6-1; D: -; CDR3: CASSEARGAPQHF
J: TRBJ2-4; V: TRBV7-3; D: TRBD1; CDR3: CASSPTPTGPSVF